One sample yielded the 23 T cell receptor beta chains listed below, sequenced in a study of T cell responses to AZD1222 COVID-19 vaccine. The method was immunoSEQ multiplex PCR; TCRdb's version includes in-frame clones alone and lacks a portion of them. The sample has some 150,000 clones, 87% seen once; the top ten hold just over 9%. The sample here was peripheral blood, taken 28 days after the second AZD1222 dose. The receptor set was obtained from an adult who received the AZD1222 COVID-19 vaccine.

The count of this clone is one. J is TRBJ1-2 and V is TRBV19; D call uncertain. The length of the CDR3 is 11 residues. Germline V CDR1 and CDR2: LNHDA, SQIVND (reference sequence). V shed 5 bases and J shed 5 bases, with 6 bases lying between them. CDR3 nucleotide sequence: TGTGCCAGTAGTGCGGGGTATGGCTACACCTTC. Its protein product is CASSAGYGYTF.

This chain links TRBV29-1 with TRBJ2-2; possible D gene TRBD1, 6 bases. There are 13 residues in the CDR3. V lost 7 bases to trimming and J lost 7 bases, with 16 bases between them. Germline CDR1 SQVTM, CDR2 ANQGSEA. The CDR3 here is CSAQRTVGGELFF. The CDR3 nucleotides are TGCAGCGCCCAGAGGACAGTTGGCGGGGAGCTGTTTTTT.

The rearrangement joins TRBV18 to TRBJ1-2, with TRBD1 matching over 9 bases. Germline V lookup: CDR1 KGHSH, CDR2 LQKENI. The length of the CDR3 is 13 residues. Unmatched junction bases numbered 5, after V lost 4 bases and J lost 8 bases. CDR3 coding DNA: TGTGCCAGCTCACAGGGACAGGGACAGGGCTACACCTTC. It translates to CASSQGQGQGYTF. Variable domain in full (rest from reference TRBV18 and TRBJ1-2): NAGVMQNPRHLVRRRGQEARLRCSPMKGHSHVYWYRQLPEEGLKFMVYLQKENIIDESGMPKERFSAEFPKEGPSILRIQQVVRGDSAAYFCASSQGQGQGYTFGSGTRLTVV.

In DNA form, the CDR3 reads TGTGCCAGCAGCCAAGGGACTAGCGGAAATGAAAAACTGTTTTTT. Translated, it gives CASSQGTSGNEKLFF. V is TRBV3-1 (or the pseudogene TRBV3-2) and J is TRBJ1-4; D gene ambiguous. Germline-derived CDR1 and CDR2 are LGHDT and YNNKEL (reference sequence). The V end was cut by 1 base, the J end by 5 bases, with 11 bases between. The CDR3 covers 15 residues.

This chain connects TRBV15 to TRBJ2-5, with a weak D call TRBD2 (7 bases). CDR3 size: 15 residues. Trimming left V 0 bases short and J 5 bases short, with 13 bases between. The germline V gene encodes CDR1 LNHNV and CDR2 YYDKDF (reference sequence). CDR3: CATSREWGGLETQYF. The CDR3 DNA is TGTGCCACCAGCAGAGAGTGGGGGGGGCTTGAGACCCAGTACTTC.

This chain links TRBV18 with TRBJ2-2; D is ambiguous. V shed 4 bases and J shed 0 bases, with 12 bases lying between them. This CDR3 contains 16 residues. Germline values: CDR1 KGHSH, CDR2 LQKENI. In DNA form, the CDR3 reads TGTGCCAGCTCACGCCCCTCGGGCGCGAACACCGGGGAGCTGTTTTTT. Amino acid sequence: CASSRPSGANTGELFF.

The V and J genes are TRBV9 and TRBJ1-6; D is perhaps TRBD1 (5 bases). Deletions cut 3 bases from V and 4 bases from J, with 8 bases between. Germline assignment: CDR1 SGDLS and CDR2 YYNGEE. The CDR3 extends over 14 amino acids. The CDR3 sequence: CASSATVYNSPLHF. Here the CDR3 DNA reads TGTGCCAGCAGCGCGACAGTATATAATTCACCCCTCCACTTT.

This chain links TRBV15 with TRBJ2-1; 10 nucleotides match TRBD2. The CDR3 is made up of 15 amino acids. CDR1 and CDR2 (germline): LNHNV, YYDKDF (reference sequence). The V gene end was trimmed by 0 bases and the J gene end by 9 bases; junction bases not matched to a gene: 5. This CDR3 reads CATSRERLAGTEQFF. CDR3 coding DNA: TGTGCCACCAGCAGAGAGCGACTAGCGGGCACTGAGCAGTTCTTC.

The chain carries TRBV11-2 and TRBJ2-7, with TRBD2 matching over 7 bases. Germline CDR1 reads SGHAT; CDR2 reads FQNNGV. CDR3 length equals 11 residues. The trim removed 5 bases at V and 6 bases at J, leaving 1 base unmatched. The CDR3 protein is CASSQRGEQYF. CDR3 in DNA: TGTGCCAGCAGCCAGCGGGGCGAGCAGTACTTC.

This chain connects TRBV9 to TRBJ2-1, with 9 bases that match TRBD2. Looked up from germline, CDR1 is SGDLS and CDR2 is YYNGEE. The V segment lost 0 bases and the J segment 8 bases; nucleotides outside the gene matches: 15. CDR3 length: 18 amino acids. The CDR3 DNA follows: TGTGCCAGCAGCGTAGATGATAGGTATAGCGGGAGAAAGGATGAGCAGTTCTTC. It encodes CASSVDDRYSGRKDEQFF.

This clone was observed a few times. This sequence joins TRBV6-5 and TRBJ2-7, with D tentatively TRBD2 (6 bases). The V end was cut by 6 bases, the J end by 3 bases, with 15 bases between. The germline V gene encodes CDR1 MNHEY and CDR2 SVGAGI. The CDR3 runs to 14 residues. The CDR3 here is CASREGHTRYEQYF. The CDR3 coding sequence is TGTGCCAGCAGGGAGGGTCACACGCGCTACGAGCAGTACTTC.

J is TRBJ2-1 and V is TRBV18; 8 nucleotides match TRBD2. Germline loops: CDR1 KGHSH, CDR2 LQKENI. J lost 6 bases, V lost 3 bases, and 7 bases had no gene match. CDR3 length: 15 amino acids. The CDR3 nucleotides are TGTGCCAGCTCACCCCAGCGGGAGCGGGTCAATGAGCAGTTCTTC. It yields the protein CASSPQRERVNEQFF.

V gene TRBV6-1 combines with J gene TRBJ2-5; D ambiguous. From germline, CDR1 is MNHNS and CDR2 SASEGT. The CDR3 totals 15 residues. Trimming removed 2 bases at V and 0 bases at J, with 10 bases between. The CDR3 region has the DNA TGTGCCAGCAGTGAATTTAATCAGAACCAAGAGACCCAGTACTTC. Amino acid sequence: CASSEFNQNQETQYF.

This clone came up once. The chain combines TRBV7-9 with TRBJ1-4; D call uncertain. From germline, CDR1 is SEHNR and CDR2 FQNEAQ (reference sequence). The germline V and J ends were trimmed by 5 bases and 6 bases, with 16 bases remaining between them. The length of the CDR3 is 15 residues. The CDR3 here is CASSPIPRADEKLFF. Here the CDR3 DNA reads TGTGCCAGCAGCCCGATCCCCCGGGCGGATGAAAAACTGTTTTTT.

V and J are TRBV2 and TRBJ1-2, with D unresolved. V was cut by 6 bases and J by 3 bases, with 11 bases left in between. The germline CDR1 and CDR2 sequences are SNHLY and FYNNEI. The CDR3 has 13 amino acids. CDR3 loop: CASRGRVDYGYTF. CDR3 sequence (DNA): TGTGCCAGCAGAGGAAGGGTGGACTATGGCTACACCTTC.

The chain couples TRBV5-1 to TRBJ1-3; the D is unclear. Trimming shortened V by 0 bases and J by 4 bases, and 11 bases separated the two germline ends. The CDR3 spans 15 residues. The germline gives CDR1 SGHRS, CDR2 YFSETQ. The CDR3 sequence: CASSLGIGGGNTIYF. The CDR3, as DNA: TGCGCCAGCAGCTTGGGCATTGGCGGGGGAAACACCATATATTTT.

The chain is built from TRBV5-1 and TRBJ2-3; D gene ambiguous. Germline V CDR1 and CDR2: SGHRS, YFSETQ. The V and J ends lost 4 bases and 3 bases respectively, with 9 bases between them. The CDR3 totals 13 residues. In DNA, the CDR3 is TGCGCCAGCAGCGTGACTTCAACAGATACGCAGTATTTT. It codes for CASSVTSTDTQYF.

This clone was detected once. The chain is built from TRBV7-6 and TRBJ1-3; 7 positions agree with TRBD1. Germline values: CDR1 SGHVS, CDR2 FNYEAQ. The CDR3 is 15 amino acids. V gave up 5 bases and J gave up 4 bases; unmatched junction bases: 8. The CDR3 loop reads CASSPLTGLGNTIYF. CDR3 nucleotide sequence: TGTGCCAGCAGCCCGCTGACAGGGTTAGGAAACACCATATATTTT.

This chain links TRBV12-3 or TRBV12-4 with TRBJ2-7; unclear D gene. CDR3 length: 13 amino acids. Trimming cost V 6 bases and J 3 bases, with 12 bases left between them. This CDR3 is CASSFGIHYEQYF. The CDR3 DNA follows: TGTGCCAGCAGCTTTGGGATTCACTACGAGCAGTACTTC.

The chain employs TRBV6-5 and TRBJ2-7, with a possible D match to TRBD1 (5 bases). CDR3 size: 12 residues. Trimming removed 9 bases at V and 3 bases at J, with 12 bases between. Germline assignment: CDR1 MNHEY and CDR2 SVGAGI. CDR3 sequence: CASSLTGYEQYF. The CDR3 coding sequence is TGTGCCAGTAGCCTCACAGGCTACGAGCAGTACTTC.

V and J are TRBV2 and TRBJ2-1, with 15 bases aligning to TRBD2. V dropped 8 bases and J dropped 10; count of bases not matched to a gene: 3. CDR3 size: 13 residues. CDR1 is SNHLY and CDR2 is FYNNEI in the germline V gene. The CDR3 nucleotides are TGTGCCAGCGTGGGGACTAGCGGGGGGGAGCAGTTCTTC. This sequence encodes CASVGTSGGEQFF. The full variable domain, with the rest looked up from reference TRBV2 and TRBJ2-1, is EPEVTQTPSHQVTQMGQEVILRCVPISNHLYFYWYRQILGQKVEFLVSFYNNEISEKSEIFDDQFSVERPDGSNFTLKIRSTKLEDSAMYFCASVGTSGGEQFFGPGTRLTVL.

This sequence joins TRBV6-5 and TRBJ1-6, with D maybe TRBD1 (6 bases). Per the germline V gene, CDR1 is MNHEY and CDR2 is SVGAGI. The CDR3 extends over 14 amino acids. The V end was cut by 8 bases, the J end by 8 bases, with 16 bases between. CDR3 sequence: CASSRRGEDSPLHF. In nucleotides, the CDR3 is TGTGCCAGCTCGAGGAGGGGGGAGGATTCACCCCTCCACTTT.

The table lists this clone with a count of one. The chain has TRBV29-1 and TRBJ2-1; 12 bases align to TRBD1. Germline V gene lookup returns CDR1 SQVTM and CDR2 ANQGSEA. J gave up 0 bases and V 5 bases, and 8 bases lay outside the gene matches. The CDR3 is 17 amino acids. The CDR3 here is CSVTGQGAKGSYNEQFF. The CDR3 DNA follows: TGCAGCGTTACGGGACAGGGGGCAAAGGGCTCCTACAATGAGCAGTTCTTC.